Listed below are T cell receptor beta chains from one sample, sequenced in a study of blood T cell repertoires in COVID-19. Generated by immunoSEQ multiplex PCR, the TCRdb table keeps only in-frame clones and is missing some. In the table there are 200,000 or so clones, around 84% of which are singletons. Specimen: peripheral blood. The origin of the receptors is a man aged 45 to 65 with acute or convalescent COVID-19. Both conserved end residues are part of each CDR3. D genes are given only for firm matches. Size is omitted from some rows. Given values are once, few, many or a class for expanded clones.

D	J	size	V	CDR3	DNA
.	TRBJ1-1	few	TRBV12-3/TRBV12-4	CASSLSSEAFF	TGTGCCAGCAGTTTGAGCTCTGAAGCTTTCTTT
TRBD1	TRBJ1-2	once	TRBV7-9	CASSSKPGQDYGYTF	TGTGCCAGCAGCTCGAAACCGGGACAGGACTATGGCTACACCTTC
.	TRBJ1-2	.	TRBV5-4	CASSLITGSGYTF	TGTGCCAGCAGCCTCATCACAGGGTCTGGCTACACCTTC
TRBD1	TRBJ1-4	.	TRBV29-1	CSVEGTGDLTNEKLFF	TGCAGCGTTGAAGGCACAGGGGACCTAACTAATGAAAAACTGTTTTTT
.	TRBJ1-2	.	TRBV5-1	CASSLGQANYGYTF	TGCGCCAGCAGCTTGGGACAGGCTAACTATGGCTACACCTTC
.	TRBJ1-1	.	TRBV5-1	CASSLYGEGTEAFF	TGCGCCAGCAGCTTGTACGGGGAGGGCACTGAAGCTTTCTTT
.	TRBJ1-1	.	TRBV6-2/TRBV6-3	CASSYGPGRMAEAFF	TGTGCCAGCAGTTACGGTCCGGGAAGAATGGCTGAAGCTTTCTTT
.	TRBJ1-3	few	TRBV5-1	CASSDPGRNSGNTIYF	TGCGCCAGCAGCGACCCCGGGAGAAACTCTGGAAACACCATATATTTT
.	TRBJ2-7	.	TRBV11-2	CASSLSTTYEQYF	TGTGCCAGCAGTCTTAGTACGACCTACGAGCAGTACTTC
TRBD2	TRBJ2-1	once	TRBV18	CASSPPAGGNNEQFF	TGTGCCAGCTCACCACCCGCGGGGGGGAACAATGAGCAGTTCTTC
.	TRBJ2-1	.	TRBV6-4	CASSLVEGSYNEQFF	TGTGCCAGCAGCCTCGTGGAGGGCTCCTACAATGAGCAGTTCTTC
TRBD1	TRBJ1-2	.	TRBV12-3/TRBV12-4	CASSFGTGGYTF	TGTGCCAGCAGTTTCGGGACAGGCGGCTACACCTTC
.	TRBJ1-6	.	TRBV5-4	CASSGPGESYNSPLHF	TGTGCCAGCAGCGGACCAGGGGAATCCTATAATTCACCCCTCCACTTT
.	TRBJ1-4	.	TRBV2	CASSDQGRNNEKLFF	TGTGCCAGCAGTGACCAGGGGAGAAATAATGAAAAACTGTTTTTT
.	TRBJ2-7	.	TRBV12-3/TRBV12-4	CASSFLSGEQYF	TGTGCCAGCAGTTTTTTGTCCGGGGAGCAGTACTTC
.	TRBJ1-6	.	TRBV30	CAWTLRGNSPLHF	TGTGCCTGGACTCTTCGGGGTAATTCACCCCTCCACTTT
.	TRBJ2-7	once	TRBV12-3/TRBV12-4	CASSPTGNEQYF	TGTGCCAGCAGTCCTACAGGGAACGAGCAGTACTTC
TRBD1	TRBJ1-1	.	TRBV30	CAWSKGGRVEAFF	TGTGCCTGGAGTAAAGGGGGCCGGGTTGAAGCTTTCTTT
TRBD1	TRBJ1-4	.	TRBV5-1	CASSRDRNEKLFF	TGCGCCAGCAGCCGGGACAGGAACGAAAAACTGTTTTTT
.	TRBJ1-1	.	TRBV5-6	CASSSKPNTEAFF	TGTGCCAGCAGCTCCAAGCCGAACACTGAAGCTTTCTTT
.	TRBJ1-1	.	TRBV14	CASSQENGRGRAFF	TGTGCCAGCAGCCAAGAGAACGGGAGAGGAAGAGCTTTCTTT
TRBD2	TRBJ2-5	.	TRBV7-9	CASSHGDRGGGETQYF	TGTGCCAGCAGCCACGGGGATCGGGGGGGCGGAGAGACCCAGTACTTC
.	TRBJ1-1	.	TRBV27	CASSPQKTPNTEAFF	TGTGCCAGCAGTCCCCAAAAGACACCGAACACTGAAGCTTTCTTT
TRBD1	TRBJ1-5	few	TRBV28	CASSLLSGQGNQPQHF	TGTGCCAGCAGTTTACTCTCCGGACAGGGCAATCAGCCCCAGCATTTT
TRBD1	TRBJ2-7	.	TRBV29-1	CSAGRDSSYEQYF	TGCAGCGCCGGCCGGGACAGCTCCTACGAGCAGTACTTC
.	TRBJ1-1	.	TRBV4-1	CASSQDPGGNTEAFF	TGCGCCAGCAGCCAAGACCCCGGAGGGAACACTGAAGCTTTCTTT
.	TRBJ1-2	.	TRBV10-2	CASSNQGFLQGYTF	TGCGCCAGTTCTAATCAGGGTTTTCTTCAGGGCTACACCTTC
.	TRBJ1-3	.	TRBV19	CASFAAVGNTIYF	TGTGCCAGTTTCGCAGCGGTTGGAAACACCATATATTTT
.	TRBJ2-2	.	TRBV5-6	CASSNGGNTGELFF	TGTGCCAGCAGCAATGGAGGGAACACCGGGGAGCTGTTTTTT
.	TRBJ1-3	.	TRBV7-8	CASSLEFFRTGNTIYF	TGTGCCAGCAGCTTAGAGTTCTTCAGGACAGGAAACACCATATATTTT
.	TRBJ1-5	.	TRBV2	CASTGANSNQPQHF	TGTGCCAGCACAGGGGCCAATAGCAATCAGCCCCAGCATTTT
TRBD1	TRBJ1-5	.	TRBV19	CASSIPPRQGAGNQPQHF	TGTGCCAGTAGTATCCCCCCTCGACAGGGGGCAGGCAATCAGCCCCAGCATTTT
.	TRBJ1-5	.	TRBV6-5	CASVGVLINQPQHF	TGTGCCAGCGTCGGTGTACTAATTAATCAGCCCCAGCATTTT
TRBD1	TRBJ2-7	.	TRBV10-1	CASSESTKTGKEKYEQYF	TGCGCCAGCAGTGAGTCGACCAAGACAGGGAAAGAAAAATACGAGCAGTACTTC
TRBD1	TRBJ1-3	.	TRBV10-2	CASRDGTGGRNTIYF	TGCGCCAGCAGGGACGGGACAGGGGGTAGAAACACCATATATTTT
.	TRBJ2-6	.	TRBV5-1	CASSSRHVSGANVLTF	TGCGCCAGCAGCTCCAGACACGTCTCTGGGGCCAACGTCCTGACTTTC
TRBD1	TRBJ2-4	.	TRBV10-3	CAISSGTGRLAKNIQYF	TGTGCCATCAGTTCCGGGACAGGGAGATTAGCCAAAAACATTCAGTACTTC
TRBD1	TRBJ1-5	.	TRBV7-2	CASSFGSGGFQPQHF	TGTGCCAGCAGCTTCGGTTCAGGGGGCTTCCAGCCCCAGCATTTT
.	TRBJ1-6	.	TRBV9	CASRDSDNSPLHF	TGTGCCAGCAGGGACAGCGATAATTCACCCCTCCACTTT
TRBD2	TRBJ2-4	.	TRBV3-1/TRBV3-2	CASSRTLAGGPLNIQYF	TGTGCCAGCAGCCGGACACTAGCGGGGGGGCCGCTTAACATTCAGTACTTC
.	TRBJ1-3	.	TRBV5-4	CASSLGGNRAGNTIYF	TGTGCCAGCAGCTTGGGAGGGAACAGGGCTGGAAACACCATATATTTT
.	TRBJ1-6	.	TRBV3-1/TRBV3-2	CASSQDLANSPLHF	TGTGCCAGCAGCCAAGATCTGGCTAATTCACCCCTCCACTTT